The 6 T cell receptor beta chains listed next were all sequenced from one sample in a study of PD-1 blockade in classical Hodgkin lymphoma. Each patient's relapse followed autologous stem cell transplantation, and brentuximab vedotin exposure varied. Assay: immunoSEQ multiplex PCR; the TCRdb copy retains only in-frame clones and omits some. The data show about 110,000 clones, 89% seen once. This material consisted of peripheral blood mononuclear cells (PBMCs), taken before the second cycle of nivolumab. The receptors come from a human donor with classical Hodgkin lymphoma.

The sample holds one count of this clone. The chain employs TRBV5-1 and TRBJ1-5; the D is unclear. Trimming left V 0 bases short and J 0 bases short, with 7 bases between. Germline assignment: CDR1 SGHRS and CDR2 YFSETQ. The CDR3 consists of 15 residues. DNA for the CDR3: TGCGCCAGCAGCTTGGTCGGGGATAGCAATCAGCCCCAGCATTTT. Translating gives CASSLVGDSNQPQHF.

The chain joins TRBV18 to TRBJ2-7; TRBD2 aligns across 14 bases. The CDR3 runs 17 residues. Germline CDR1 reads KGHSH; CDR2 reads LQKENI. J was trimmed by 4 bases and V by 3 bases; bases with no gene match: 8. CDR3 sequence: CASSPRLAGGAPYEQYF. Written as DNA, the CDR3 is TGTGCCAGCTCACCGCGACTAGCGGGAGGGGCTCCATACGAGCAGTACTTC.

The rearrangement joins TRBV6-1 to TRBJ2-1, with 7 bases lining up with TRBD2. The CDR3 has 16 amino acids. V lost 0 bases to trimming and J lost 4 bases; unmatched junction nucleotides: 6. Germline V gene data show CDR1 as MNHNS and CDR2 as SASEGT. CDR3 residues: CASSEAGRAPYNEQFF. The CDR3 DNA reads TGTGCCAGCAGTGAAGCAGGGAGGGCCCCATACAATGAGCAGTTCTTC.

This clone was counted a single time. The rearrangement uses TRBV6-5 and TRBJ1-1; the D gene is possibly TRBD1 (6 bases). V was clipped by 6 bases and J by 1 base, with 12 bases between them. Per germline, CDR1 MNHEY and CDR2 SVGAGI. The CDR3 is 14 residues long. In DNA form, the CDR3 reads TGTGCCAGCAGCCCTCTGGGGGCGAACACTGAAGCTTTCTTT. It encodes CASSPLGANTEAFF.

The CDR3 DNA is TGTGCCAGCAGTTCACCGGGACAGATTTCGGATTATGGCTACACCTTC. Its protein product is CASSSPGQISDYGYTF. The rearrangement joins TRBV6-5 to TRBJ1-2, with TRBD1 identical over 7 bases. J was trimmed by 5 bases and V by 4 bases; bases with no gene match: 13. This CDR3 has 16 amino acids. Germline V gene lookup returns CDR1 MNHEY and CDR2 SVGAGI.

The chain has TRBV27 and TRBJ2-7; no clear D. Deletions cut 3 bases from V and 2 bases from J, with 8 bases between. Per the germline V gene, CDR1 is MNHEY and CDR2 is SMNVEV (reference sequence). The CDR3 is made up of 13 amino acids. The CDR3, as DNA: TGTGCCAGCAGTTTTGGGCCTACCTACGAGCAGTACTTC. The encoded protein is CASSFGPTYEQYF.